This entry describes one T cell receptor beta chain. What it recognizes is unknown. The source of the sample is a study of cytomegalovirus exposure and HLA in healthy donors. Across the whole study: There were fewer than 130 million unique TCR beta sequences, drawn from about 190 million T cells, in an earlier analysis.

General study results and limits: An apparent linkage of common viral pathogens to several of the most significant clusters emerged in a later analysis. The authors listed 150 or so TCR beta chains as cytomegalovirus-associated.

13 Jbeta primers and 60 Vbeta primers were used for the PCR. Clones were read by immunoSEQ multiplex PCR, and TCRdb kept only the in-frame ones, dropping some. The data show some 110,000 clones, around 74% seen once. CDR3 length: 14 residues. V was cut by 4 bases and J by 3 bases, with 8 bases left in between. CDR1 SGHNT and CDR2 YYREEE come from the germline V gene (reference sequence). The rearrangement links TRBV5-4 to TRBJ1-6; D uncertain. The sequence derives from a woman between 35 and 50 years old in good health and CMV-seropositive. The sequenced sample was PBMCs. The CDR3: CASSIRDYNSPLHF. CDR3 DNA sequence: TGTGCCAGCAGCATCCGGGACTATAATTCACCCCTCCACTTT.